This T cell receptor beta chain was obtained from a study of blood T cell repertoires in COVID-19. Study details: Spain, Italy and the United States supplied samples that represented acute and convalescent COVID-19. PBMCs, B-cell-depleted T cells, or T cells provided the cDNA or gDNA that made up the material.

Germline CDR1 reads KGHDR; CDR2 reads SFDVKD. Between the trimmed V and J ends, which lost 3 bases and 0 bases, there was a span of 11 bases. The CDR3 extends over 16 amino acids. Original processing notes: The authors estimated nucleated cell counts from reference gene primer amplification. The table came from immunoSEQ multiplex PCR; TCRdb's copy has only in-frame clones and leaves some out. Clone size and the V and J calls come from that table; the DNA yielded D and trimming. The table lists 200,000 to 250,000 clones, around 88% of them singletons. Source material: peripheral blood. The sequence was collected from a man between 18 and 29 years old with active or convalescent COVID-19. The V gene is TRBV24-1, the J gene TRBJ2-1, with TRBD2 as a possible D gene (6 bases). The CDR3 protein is CATSDPGTDSYNEQFF. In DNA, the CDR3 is TGTGCCACCAGTGATCCCGGGACTGACTCCTACAATGAGCAGTTCTTC.